This T cell receptor (beta chain) was sequenced for a study of tumor-infiltrating lymphocytes in oesophageal squamous cell carcinoma. TCRdb reanalysed the PCR reads using MiXCR and keeps one entry per CDR3 protein. The profile shows roughly 10,000 distinct CDR3 sequences, roughly three fifths of them singletons. This sequence was found in a male donor with esophageal squamous cell carcinoma. The sequencing input was esophageal tumor tissue.

CDR3 sequence: CASSLVSRGGHEQYF. Here the CDR3 DNA reads TGTGCCAGCAGCTTAGTCTCCAGGGGGGGACACGAGCAGTACTTC. This chain uses TRBV7-2 with TRBJ2-1; D might be TRBD1 or TRBD2, each matching 7 bases. The J call is uncertain, as TRBJ2-7 better fits the DNA end. CDR1 is SGHTA, CDR2 FQGNSA, per germline. This CDR3 comprises 15 residues.